This TCR beta chain was identified in a study of cytomegalovirus exposure and HLA in healthy donors. Study-wide points: Sequences of the TCR beta chain were said to predict the HLA-A and HLA-B alleles of most subjects accurately. The authors judged a highly shared variant cluster likely a sequencing artifact.

The PCR used 60 Vbeta and 13 Jbeta primers. Measured with immunoSEQ multiplex PCR; TCRdb has only the in-frame clones, and not every one. In all, the sample yields about 120,000 clones. The CDR3 is 16 residues long. Germline V gene lookup returns CDR1 MGHDK and CDR2 SYGVNS. V was cut by 7 bases and J by 5 bases, with 18 bases left in between. Comments on this clone: Antigen: not known.

The sample comprised PBMCs. This TCR derives from a man younger than 35 in good health and CMV-seronegative. The V gene is TRBV25-1, the J gene TRBJ1-6; D gene uncertain. The CDR3 sequence is CASKGKGGVNNSPLHF. In DNA form, the CDR3 reads TGTGCCAGCAAAGGGAAGGGAGGAGTAAATAATTCACCCCTCCACTTT.